Listed below are T cell receptor beta chains from one sample, sequenced in a study of OX40 agonist ivuxolimab in advanced cancers. Sequencing used immunoSEQ multiplex PCR; TCRdb keeps in-frame clones, though not all of them. The sample lists about 59,000 clones, 75% to 90% occurring once. The source material was CD4+ or CD8+ T cells sorted from blood, sampled in a trial of the OX40 agonist ivuxolimab. The receptors here all came from an adult with an advanced solid tumor such as melanoma, head and neck, liver or kidney cancer. Each CDR3 is given with its conserved first and last residue.

TRBV7-8,TRBJ2-7,12,CASSLPYYEQYF
TRBV7-9,TRBJ1-2,14,CASSLEQGYWGYTF
TRBV9,TRBJ1-1,13,CASSGKEYTEAFF
TRBV28,TRBJ2-5,15,CASSWELRGQETQYF
TRBV2,TRBJ2-5,18,CASSEALLFFGREETQYF
TRBV19,TRBJ2-1,17,CASSTSGDSVNHNEQFF
TRBV5-4,TRBJ2-3,17,CASSSEMTSGIADTQYF
TRBV19,TRBJ2-2,14,CASRGTGVTGELFF
TRBV7-8,TRBJ1-4,14,CASSRVVEDEKLFF
TRBV6-1,TRBJ2-7,14,CASSEPPYPLEQYF
TRBV20-1,TRBJ2-2,11,CSATGTGELFF
TRBV11-2,TRBJ2-1,13,CASSLGLVNEQFF
TRBV19,TRBJ2-3,15,CASSIPGRGPDTQYF
TRBV5-1,TRBJ2-7,15,CASSNSGLAAYEQYF
TRBV10-3,TRBJ2-1,14,CAISGDSGDNEQFF
TRBV28,TRBJ1-2,15,CASKKQGLHNYGYTF
TRBV2,TRBJ1-5,12,CASSEGGQPQHF
TRBV10-2,TRBJ1-2,15,CASSEHSTGVYGYTF
TRBV4-1,TRBJ2-2,17,CASSQAAGGPNTGELFF
TRBV27,TRBJ2-7,15,CASTTDRSRAYEQYF
TRBV28,TRBJ2-7,14,CASSTPDTSYEQYF
TRBV7-8,TRBJ2-3,15,CASSPSGRAPDTQYF
TRBV7-2,TRBJ2-1,14,CASSPRVSYNEQFF
TRBV28,TRBJ1-3,12,CASRQGSNTIYF
TRBV19,TRBJ1-5,13,CASSIQGHQPQHF
TRBV4-1,TRBJ2-7,16,CASSQADRILAYEQYF
TRBV5-4,TRBJ1-2,15,CASSSDRGRDYGYTF
TRBV7-2,TRBJ1-2,15,CASSFARDSRGGYTF
TRBV18,TRBJ1-4,15,CASSPPFGGSEKLFF
TRBV5-1,TRBJ2-3,16,CASSPRTMGRTDTQYF
TRBV7-2,TRBJ2-1,14,CASSPGQAYNEQFF
TRBV9,TRBJ2-7,14,CASSVYGGNYEQYF
TRBV27,TRBJ1-1,15,CASSSGGRRNTEAFF
TRBV6-5,TRBJ2-7,12,CASSSGLFPQYF
TRBV11-3,NA,14,CASSLGAGTYEQYF
TRBV7-3,TRBJ2-5,15,CASAPGPGVAKTQYF
TRBV29-1,TRBJ1-4,15,CSVEADGQGPEKLFF
TRBV18,TRBJ2-5,17,CASSLLGAQGRWETQYF
TRBV7-2,TRBJ2-2,18,CASSLELDKGRRAGELFF
TRBV18,TRBJ1-2,13,CASSPPGSYGYTF
TRBV28,TRBJ1-2,14,CASTTSSSRYGYTF
TRBV10-3,TRBJ2-1,15,CAISEASGRANEQFF
TRBV28,TRBJ1-1,18,CASTLGWGRFEQGTEAFF
TRBV9,TRBJ2-2,14,CASSPVRGTGELFF
TRBV6-1,TRBJ1-1,14,CASSEFGGRTEAFF
TRBV4-2,TRBJ2-2,17,CASSQGGLAGDTGELFF
TRBV5-1,TRBJ2-7,14,CASSLGQSSYEQYF
TRBV5-1,TRBJ1-1,14,CASSSRDRGTEAFF
TRBV25-1,TRBJ2-4,17,CASSELTGTGGRDIQYF
TRBV15,TRBJ2-1,15,CATSKGLYSYNEQFF
TRBV5-1,TRBJ1-1,14,CASSVTQGSTEAFF
TRBV2,TRBJ1-2,19,CASSYTQGTGGQEDYGYTF
TRBV11-2,TRBJ1-3,17,CASSFSGTGGSGNTIYF
TRBV20-1,TRBJ2-7,11,CSQGAWDEQYF
TRBV18,TRBJ2-3,13,CASSPAGGNTQYF
TRBV20-1,TRBJ2-2,11,CSAGNTGELFF
TRBV18,TRBJ1-1,17,CASSPSMEWDWNTEAFF
TRBV7-3,TRBJ2-1,15,CASSLTAGVMNEQFF
TRBV28,TRBJ1-4,14,CASSPGDSNEKLFF
TRBV10-1,TRBJ2-2,18,CASSEALTPGQHTGELFF